This TCR beta chain emerged from a study of lymphopenia after photon versus proton radiotherapy. In the case of this clone: Its antigen is as yet unknown.

Study findings and constraints: Photon-treated patients lost naive T cells and TCR diversity; proton-treated stayed stable. After the lymphocyte nadir, photon-treated repertoires showed oligoclonal expansion, especially of CD8+ Temra cells. In patients who died, overall survival fell as post-nadir TCR diversity dropped more.

The germline V gene has CDR1 SGHTS and CDR2 YDEGEE. V lost 3 bases, J lost 4 bases, and 6 bases stayed unmatched. The CDR3 is 15 residues long. TCRdb's table, derived via immunoSEQ multiplex PCR, lists solely in-frame clones and lacks some. Of tens of thousands of clones listed, more than 90% are singletons. This receptor was identified in a woman between 45 and 60 years old with cholangiocarcinoma. The sample consisted of peripheral blood, taken from a patient treated with photon-based radiotherapy. This sequence joins TRBV5-8 and TRBJ2-1; 8 bases align to TRBD2. The CDR3 nucleotides are TGTGCCAGCAGCTCTGAGCGGGGGACTTACAATGAGCAGTTCTTC. Amino acids: CASSSERGTYNEQFF. The full variable domain, rest sourced from reference TRBV5-8 and TRBJ2-1, is EAGVTQSPTHLIKTRGQQATLRCSPISGHTSVYWYQQALGLGLQFLLWYDEGEERNRGNFPPRFSGRQFPNYSSELNVNALELEDSALYLCASSSERGTYNEQFFGPGTRLTVL.